Detailed here is one T cell receptor beta chain. TCRdb re-analysed the RT-PCR reads in MiXCR, keeping a single row per CDR3 protein. The table has 550,000 to 800,000 distinct CDR3 sequences, less than 20% seen once. The sample is drawn from a study of response to subunit inactivated influenza vaccine. The ends were cut back, 0 bases at V and 5 bases at J, with 12 bases in the middle. This CDR3 is 15 amino acids long. CDR1 SGDLS and CDR2 YYNGEE come from the germline V gene. The chain is built from TRBV9 and TRBJ2-4, with D uncertain. The clonotype was recovered from a man between 50 and 59 years old who received an inactivated influenza vaccine. The sequences come from PBMCs from blood, collected 11 to 12 days after vaccination. The CDR3 is CASSVGGTAQNIQYF. The CDR3, as DNA: TGTGCCAGCAGCGTAGGAGGTACAGCACAAAACATTCAGTACTTC.